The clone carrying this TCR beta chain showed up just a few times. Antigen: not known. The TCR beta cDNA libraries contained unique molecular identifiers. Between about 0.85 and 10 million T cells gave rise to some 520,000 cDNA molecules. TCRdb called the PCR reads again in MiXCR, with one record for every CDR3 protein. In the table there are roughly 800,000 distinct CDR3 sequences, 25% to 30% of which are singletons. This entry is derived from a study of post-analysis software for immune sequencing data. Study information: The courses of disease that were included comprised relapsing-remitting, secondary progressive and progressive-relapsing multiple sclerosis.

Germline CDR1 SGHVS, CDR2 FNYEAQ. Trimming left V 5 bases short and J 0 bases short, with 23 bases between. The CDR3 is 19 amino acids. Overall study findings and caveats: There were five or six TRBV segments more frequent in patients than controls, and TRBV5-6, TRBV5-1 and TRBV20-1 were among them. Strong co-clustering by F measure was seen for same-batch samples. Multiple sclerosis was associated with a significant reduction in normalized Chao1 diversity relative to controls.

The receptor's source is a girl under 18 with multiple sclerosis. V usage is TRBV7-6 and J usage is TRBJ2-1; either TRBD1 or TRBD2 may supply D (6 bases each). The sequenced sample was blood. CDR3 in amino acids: CASSRGEETGGDSYNEQFF. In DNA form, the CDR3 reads TGTGCCAGCAGCAGGGGGGAAGAGACGGGCGGGGACTCCTACAATGAGCAGTTCTTC.